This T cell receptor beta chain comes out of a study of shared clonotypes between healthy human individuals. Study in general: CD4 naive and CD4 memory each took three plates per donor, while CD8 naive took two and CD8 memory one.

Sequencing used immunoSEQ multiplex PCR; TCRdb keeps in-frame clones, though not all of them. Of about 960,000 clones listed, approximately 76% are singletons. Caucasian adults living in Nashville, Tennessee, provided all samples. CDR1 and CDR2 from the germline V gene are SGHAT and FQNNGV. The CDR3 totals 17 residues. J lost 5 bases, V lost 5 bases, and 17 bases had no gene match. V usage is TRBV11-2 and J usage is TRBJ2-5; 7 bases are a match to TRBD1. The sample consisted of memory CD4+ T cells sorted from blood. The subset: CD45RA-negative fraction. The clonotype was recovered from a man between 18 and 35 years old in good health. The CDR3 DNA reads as TGTGCCAGCAGCCAGCGACCATCGACAGGGAAGGGTGAGACCCAGTACTTC. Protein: CASSQRPSTGKGETQYF. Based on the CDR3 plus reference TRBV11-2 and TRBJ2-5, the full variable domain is EAGVAQSPRYKIIEKRQSVAFWCNPISGHATLYWYQQILGQGPKLLIQFQNNGVVDDSQLPKDRFSAERLKGVDSTLKIQPAKLEDSAVYLCASSQRPSTGKGETQYFGPGTRLLVL.